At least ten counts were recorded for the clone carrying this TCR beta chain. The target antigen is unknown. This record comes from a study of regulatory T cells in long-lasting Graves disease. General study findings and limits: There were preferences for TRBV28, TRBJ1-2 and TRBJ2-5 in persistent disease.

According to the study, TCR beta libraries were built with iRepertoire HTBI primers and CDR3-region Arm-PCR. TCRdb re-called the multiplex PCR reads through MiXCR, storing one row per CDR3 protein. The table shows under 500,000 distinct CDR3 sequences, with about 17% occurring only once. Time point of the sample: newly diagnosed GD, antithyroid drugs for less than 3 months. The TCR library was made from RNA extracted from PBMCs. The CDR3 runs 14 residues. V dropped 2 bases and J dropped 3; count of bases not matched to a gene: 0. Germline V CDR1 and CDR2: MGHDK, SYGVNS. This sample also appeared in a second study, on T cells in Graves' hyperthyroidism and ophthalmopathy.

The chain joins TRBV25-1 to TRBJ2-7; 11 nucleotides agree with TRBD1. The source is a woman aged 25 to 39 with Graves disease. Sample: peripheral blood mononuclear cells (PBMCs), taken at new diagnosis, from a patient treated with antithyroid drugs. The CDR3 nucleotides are TGTGCCAGCAGTGAAGGGACAGGGGGCTACGAGCAGTACTTC. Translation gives CASSEGTGGYEQYF.